These T cell receptor beta chains were read from a single sample in a study of glioma-infiltrating T cells after dendritic cell vaccination. Sequencing was performed with immunoSEQ multiplex PCR; in TCRdb, only in-frame clones are kept and a portion is missing. The data hold tens of thousands of clones, with about 80% observed a single time. The source material was blood, sampled before dendritic cell vaccination. The receptors originated from a human donor with glioblastoma. Each CDR3 is given with its conserved first and last residue. Fields, in order: J gene, clone size, CDR3 length, D gene, V gene, CDR3 DNA, CDR3 protein. The D gene is left open where the match is weak. Clone size is not always given. Where it is, it says once, few, many or a class for expanded clones.

TRBJ2-7,.,12,.,TRBV5-1,TGCGCCAGCAGCTTCCAATCCTACGAGCAGTACTTC,CASSFQSYEQYF
TRBJ1-1,once,14,.,TRBV10-3,TGTGCCATCAGTGAATCCCCCCGGGGCACTGAAGCTTTCTTT,CAISESPRGTEAFF
TRBJ2-1,.,12,.,TRBV6-6,TGTGCCAGCAGTTTGCAGGGCAATGAGCAGTTCTTC,CASSLQGNEQFF
TRBJ1-4,.,17,.,TRBV9,TGTGCCAGCAGCGTAGGTAGAGGGTTCGTTCCTAATGAAAAACTGTTTTTT,CASSVGRGFVPNEKLFF
TRBJ2-2,.,16,.,TRBV12-2,TGTGCAAGTCGCTTAGGGCACCTTCTGAACACCGGGGAGCTGTTTTTT,CASRLGHLLNTGELFF
TRBJ1-5,.,15,TRBD1,TRBV19,TGTGCCAGTAACCCCGGGACAGGGGTACGGCAGCCCCAGCATTTT,CASNPGTGVRQPQHF
TRBJ2-5,.,16,.,TRBV5-1,TGCGCCAGCAGCCCGGGCCCTCTAGGGGCCCAAGAGACCCAGTACTTC,CASSPGPLGAQETQYF
TRBJ2-1,.,13,.,TRBV30,TGTGCCTGGAGTTGGCTGGCGGAAAATGAGCAGTTCTTC,CAWSWLAENEQFF
TRBJ1-3,.,13,.,TRBV19,TGTGCCAGTAGTTCGCAGAATGGAAACACCATATATTTT,CASSSQNGNTIYF
TRBJ2-3,.,15,.,TRBV7-3,TGTGCCAGCAGCTCCACCGGGACTCTCACAGATACGCAGTATTTT,CASSSTGTLTDTQYF